The 8 T cell receptor beta chains below all came from one sample that was sequenced in a study of cytomegalovirus exposure and HLA in healthy donors. PCR employed 60 Vbeta and 13 Jbeta primers. TCRdb's table, derived via immunoSEQ multiplex PCR, lists solely in-frame clones and lacks some. The sample lists approximately 150,000 clones; approximately 80% were seen once. Sequenced: PBMCs. Source of these receptors: a woman between 18 and 29 years old in good health and CMV-seronegative.

The chain couples TRBV5-6 to TRBJ2-5; 12 bases are a match to TRBD2. Germline V gene data show CDR1 as SGHDT and CDR2 as YYEEEE. This CDR3 spans 15 amino acids. The trim removed 3 bases at V and 2 bases at J, leaving 2 bases unmatched. The CDR3 protein is CASSYGTSGQETQYF. The CDR3 nucleotides are TGTGCCAGCAGCTACGGGACTAGCGGGCAAGAGACCCAGTACTTC.

V is TRBV19 and J is TRBJ2-3, with D tentatively TRBD1 (6 bases). The germline V and J ends were trimmed by 4 bases and 2 bases, with 13 bases remaining between them. The CDR3 has 15 amino acids. In germline, CDR1 is LNHDA, CDR2 SQIVND (reference sequence). The CDR3 DNA follows: TGTGCCAGTAGTAGCGGACAGACGTCCACAGATACGCAGTATTTT. Its translation is CASSSGQTSTDTQYF.

The genes are TRBV6-1 and TRBJ1-1, with TRBD1 identical over 7 bases. Germline V gene data show CDR1 as MNHNS and CDR2 as SASEGT. V shed 6 bases, J shed 0 bases, and the junction held 4 bases outside the gene matches. The CDR3 runs to 14 residues. CDR3 sequence: CASRTGILNTEAFF. In nucleotides, the CDR3 is TGTGCCAGCAGGACAGGGATATTGAACACTGAAGCTTTCTTT.

The table lists this clone with a few counts. DNA for the CDR3: TGTGCCATCAGTGAGTCGACCCCGGGAGGGCCGTCGGAGCAGTACTTC. Translating gives CAISESTPGGPSEQYF. The V gene is TRBV10-3, the J gene TRBJ2-7; 8 nucleotides match TRBD2. Germline assignment: CDR1 ENHRY and CDR2 SYGVKD. This CDR3 comprises 16 residues. V lost 0 bases, J lost 7 bases, and 11 bases stayed unmatched.

This clone was counted once. CDR3 sequence reads: CASKGDWSQETQYF. The DNA for the CDR3 is TGTGCCAGTAAGGGGGATTGGTCCCAAGAGACCCAGTACTTC. The V and J genes are TRBV19 and TRBJ2-5; maybe TRBD1 (6 bases). The CDR3 totals 14 residues. Germline assignment: CDR1 LNHDA and CDR2 SQIVND (reference sequence). With 7 bases removed from V and 1 base from J, the gap between germline ends came to 13 bases.

The rearrangement uses TRBV6-5 and TRBJ1-2; no clear D. Per germline, CDR1 MNHEY and CDR2 SVGAGI. The CDR3 contains 12 residues. The V end was cut by 8 bases, the J end by 8 bases, with 15 bases between. CDR3 sequence: CASSISGKGYTF. In DNA form, the CDR3 reads TGTGCCAGCTCGATTTCGGGAAAGGGCTACACCTTC.

This clone was found once. The rearrangement uses TRBV6-5 and TRBJ2-1, with 8 bases lining up with TRBD2. CDR3 length equals 13 residues. The junction had 3 bases not matched to a gene; V was cut back by 6 bases and J by 5 bases. Germline CDR1 MNHEY, CDR2 SVGAGI. The CDR3 DNA reads TGTGCCAGCAGCCGGACTAGCCACAATGAGCAGTTCTTC. Translating it yields CASSRTSHNEQFF.

V and J are TRBV27 and TRBJ2-3; TRBD2 aligns across 7 bases. This CDR3 is built from 15 residues. Germline CDR1 and CDR2: MNHEY and SMNVEV (reference sequence). Trimming cost V 5 bases and J 2 bases; bases outside gene matches: 7. CDR3 sequence (DNA): TGTGCCAGCAGTCCGGGAGCGGGGAACACAGATACGCAGTATTTT. Its translation: CASSPGAGNTDTQYF.